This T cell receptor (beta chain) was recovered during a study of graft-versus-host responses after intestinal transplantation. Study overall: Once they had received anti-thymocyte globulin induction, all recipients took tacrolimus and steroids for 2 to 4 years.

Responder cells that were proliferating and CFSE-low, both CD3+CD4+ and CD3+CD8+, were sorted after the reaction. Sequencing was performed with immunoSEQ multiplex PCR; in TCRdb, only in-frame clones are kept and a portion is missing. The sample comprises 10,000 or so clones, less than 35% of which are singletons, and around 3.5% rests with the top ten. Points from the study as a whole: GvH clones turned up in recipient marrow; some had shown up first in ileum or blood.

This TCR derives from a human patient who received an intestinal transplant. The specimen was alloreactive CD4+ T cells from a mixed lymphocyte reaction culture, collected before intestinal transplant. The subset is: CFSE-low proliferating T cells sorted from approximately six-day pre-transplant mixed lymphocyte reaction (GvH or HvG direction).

The CDR3 DNA reads TGTGCCAGCGAAGGCTCGACAGGGGACGCTAACTATGGCTACACCTTC. Its translation: CASEGSTGDANYGYTF. This chain uses TRBV6-6 with TRBJ1-2; 8 bases align to TRBD1. The germline V gene encodes CDR1 MNHNY and CDR2 SVGAGI (reference sequence). The CDR3 totals 16 residues. With V trimmed by 8 bases and J by 0 bases, 11 bases remained unmatched.